The 20 T cell receptor beta chains listed next were all sequenced from one sample in a study of blood T cell repertoires in COVID-19. Here immunoSEQ multiplex PCR was the method, and the copy in TCRdb shows in-frame clones only, minus some. This sample yields about 190,000 clones, of which roughly 80% are seen a single time; roughly 13% belongs to the top ten. Sequencing was performed on peripheral blood. These receptors were obtained from a man aged 50-59 years who had recovered from COVID-19.

The chain links TRBV7-8 to TRBJ2-7; D is perhaps TRBD1 (6 bases). V gave up 5 bases and J gave up 0 bases, with 20 bases separating them. CDR1 is SGHVS, CDR2 FQNEAQ, per germline. The CDR3 length is 17 residues. The CDR3 region is CASSPKATGFSSYEQYF. CDR3 bases: TGTGCCAGCAGCCCCAAAGCCACAGGGTTCAGCTCCTACGAGCAGTACTTC.

The chain uses TRBV7-2 and TRBJ2-1; 10 bases match TRBD2. Unmatched junction bases numbered 4, after V lost 1 base and J lost 7 bases. Germline assignment: CDR1 SGHTA and CDR2 FQGNSA. The CDR3 runs to 15 residues. The CDR3 DNA reads TGTGCCAGCAGCTTAGGAGGGACTAGCGTTAATGAGCAGTTCTTC. Protein: CASSLGGTSVNEQFF. The whole variable domain, filled in from reference TRBV7-2 and TRBJ2-1, reads GAGVSQSPSNKVTEKGKDVELRCDPISGHTALYWYRQSLGQGLEFLIYFQGNSAPDKSGLPSDRFSAERTGGSVSTLTIQRTQQEDSAVYLCASSLGGTSVNEQFFGPGTRLTVL.

This clone showed up just a few times. V gene TRBV20-1 combines with J gene TRBJ2-1; D ambiguous. This CDR3 is built from 10 residues. The V and J ends lost 5 bases and 10 bases respectively, with 9 bases between them. From germline, CDR1 is DFQATT and CDR2 SNEGSKA (reference sequence). CDR3 residues: CSAASEEQFF. CDR3 sequence (DNA): TGCAGTGCTGCTTCGGAGGAGCAGTTCTTC.

The chain carries TRBV6-4 and TRBJ2-1; 9 nucleotides match TRBD2. The germline V gene has CDR1 MRHNA and CDR2 SNTAGT. The CDR3 length is 15 residues. V was clipped by 6 bases and J by 9 bases; unmatched bases: 12. The CDR3 DNA sequence: TGTGCCAGCAGCCCTATAGCGGGAGCTTGGAGTGAGCAGTTCTTC. This sequence encodes CASSPIAGAWSEQFF.

The chain couples TRBV15 to TRBJ2-7; 10 bases map to TRBD1. This CDR3 spans 16 amino acids. CDR1 is LNHNV and CDR2 is YYDKDF in the germline V gene (reference sequence). Losses at the gene ends were 0 bases for V and 6 bases for J; bases not matched to a gene: 8. The CDR3 loop reads CATSRDVQDRGSEQYF. The DNA of the CDR3 is TGTGCCACCAGCAGAGATGTTCAGGACAGGGGGAGCGAGCAGTACTTC.

J is TRBJ2-6 and V is TRBV7-3; no reliable D call. CDR1 is SGHTA and CDR2 is FQGTGA in the germline V gene. The CDR3 sequence is 16 residues long. V lost 7 bases and J lost 0, with 13 bases in between. The CDR3 here is CASTERPHSGANVLTF. The CDR3 DNA is TGTGCCAGCACAGAGCGCCCTCACTCTGGGGCCAACGTCCTGACTTTC.

This clone was found a few times. This chain uses TRBV4-2 with TRBJ1-2; D gene unclear. There are 13 residues in the CDR3. Trimming stripped 5 bases from V and 0 bases from J, with 7 bases between. Germline assignment: CDR1 LGHNA and CDR2 YNFKEQ. The CDR3 reads CASSDTANYGYTF. The CDR3 bases are TGTGCCAGCAGCGATACGGCTAACTATGGCTACACCTTC.

This chain connects TRBV7-2 to TRBJ2-7, with 7 bases lining up with TRBD2. V lost 4 bases to trimming and J lost 3 bases; unmatched junction nucleotides: 6. The CDR3 contains 14 residues. Germline V gene sequence: CDR1 SGHTA, CDR2 FQGNSA. Written as DNA, the CDR3 is TGTGCCAGCAGCTATAACAGCGGGAACTACGAGCAGTACTTC. Protein: CASSYNSGNYEQYF.

The chain has TRBV11-1 and TRBJ2-1, with TRBD1 matching over 10 bases. V dropped 3 bases and J dropped 5; count of bases not matched to a gene: 4. The CDR3 covers 15 residues. Germline CDR1 SGHAT, CDR2 FQDESV (reference sequence). The CDR3 protein is CASSLTGGGNNEQFF. The DNA of the CDR3 is TGTGCCAGCAGCTTGACAGGGGGCGGTAACAATGAGCAGTTCTTC.

The table lists this clone with a count of one. This sequence joins TRBV30 and TRBJ2-2, with a weak D call TRBD1 (6 bases). CDR3 length equals 14 residues. V lost 5 bases, J lost 2 bases, and 12 bases lay in between. The germline CDR1 and CDR2 sequences are GTSNPN and SVGIG (reference sequence). The CDR3 spells CAWERQANTGELFF. Here the CDR3 DNA reads TGTGCCTGGGAAAGACAGGCCAACACCGGGGAGCTGTTTTTT.

The gene calls are TRBV12-3 or TRBV12-4 and TRBJ1-1; TRBD1 matches 8 bases. J was trimmed by 12 bases and V by 3 bases; bases with no gene match: 9. The CDR3 is 13 amino acids. This CDR3 is CASSFSSTGETFF. CDR3 sequence (DNA): TGTGCCAGCAGTTTCTCTTCGACAGGGGAGACTTTCTTT.

In its sample, this clone was seen many times. The rearrangement joins TRBV14 to TRBJ2-7; TRBD2 agrees at 8 bases. The CDR3 totals 15 residues. Germline CDR1 and CDR2: SGHDN and FVKESK. The J segment lost 4 bases and the V segment lost 0 bases, leaving 5 bases of the junction unmatched. CDR3 in DNA: TGTGCCAGCAGCCAAGAGGCTAGCGGGTTTTACGAGCAGTACTTC. The encoded protein is CASSQEASGFYEQYF.

This chain links TRBV30 with TRBJ1-1, with D unclear. The germline V and J ends were trimmed by 1 base and 10 bases, with 19 bases remaining between them. Germline CDR1 GTSNPN, CDR2 SVGIG (reference sequence). The CDR3 contains 14 residues. CDR3 sequence (DNA): TGTGCCTGGAGTGCTATGTCACCGGCTTCGGGAGCTTTCTTT. Residues: CAWSAMSPASGAFF.

This rearrangement joins TRBV11-2 to TRBJ1-6, with unresolved D. V dropped 5 bases and J dropped 3 bases, with 11 bases sitting between them. Germline lookup yields CDR1 SGHAT and CDR2 FQNNGV. The CDR3 consists of 15 residues. CDR3 bases: TGTGCCAGCAGCCCGTCGACAAGCTATAATTCACCCCTCCACTTT. Translating gives CASSPSTSYNSPLHF. Full variable domain (remainder filled in from reference TRBV11-2 and TRBJ1-6): EAGVAQSPRYKIIEKRQSVAFWCNPISGHATLYWYQQILGQGPKLLIQFQNNGVVDDSQLPKDRFSAERLKGVDSTLKIQPAKLEDSAVYLCASSPSTSYNSPLHFGNGTRLTVT.

V usage is TRBV6-5 and J usage is TRBJ1-5, with D possibly being TRBD1 (6 bases). Per germline, CDR1 MNHEY and CDR2 SVGAGI. With 6 bases removed from V and 6 bases from J, the gap between germline ends came to 12 bases. The CDR3 has 13 amino acids. This chain's CDR3 is CASRGGAGQPQHF. CDR3 coding DNA: TGTGCCAGCAGAGGGGGGGCCGGTCAGCCCCAGCATTTT.

V gene TRBV6-5 combines with J gene TRBJ1-1; 8 positions match TRBD1. Germline V lookup: CDR1 MNHEY, CDR2 SVGAGI. The CDR3 runs to 13 residues. Trimming at V came to 5 bases and at J to 4 bases, leaving 3 bases not matched to a gene. The CDR3 protein is CASSKTGVTEAFF. Here the CDR3 DNA reads TGTGCCAGCAGTAAGACAGGGGTCACTGAAGCTTTCTTT.

The chain combines TRBV27 with TRBJ2-7; the match to TRBD1 covers 8 bases. The CDR3 spans 15 residues. V lost 5 bases to trimming and J lost 7 bases; unmatched junction nucleotides: 13. Looked up from germline, CDR1 is MNHEY and CDR2 is SMNVEV (reference sequence). The CDR3 DNA follows: TGTGCCAGCAGTCCAATTGACAGGGGTACGGGGGAGCAGTACTTC. It yields the protein CASSPIDRGTGEQYF.

Only one count was recorded for this clone. This sequence joins TRBV19 and TRBJ2-1, with 7 bases matching TRBD1. This CDR3 is built from 15 residues. V shed 0 bases and J 4 bases; nucleotides not matched to a gene: 3. Germline CDR1 reads LNHDA; CDR2 reads SQIVND (reference sequence). This chain's CDR3 is CASSIETGYYNEQFF. The CDR3 DNA is TGTGCCAGTAGTATAGAGACAGGGTATTACAATGAGCAGTTCTTC.

This rearrangement joins TRBV7-2 to TRBJ2-5; 13 bases align to TRBD2. Germline loops: CDR1 SGHTA, CDR2 FQGNSA. The CDR3 covers 16 residues. V lost 0 bases to trimming and J lost 5 bases; unmatched junction nucleotides: 3. The CDR3 here is CASSLAGTSGKETQYF. Here the CDR3 DNA reads TGTGCCAGCAGCTTAGCCGGGACTAGCGGGAAGGAGACCCAGTACTTC.

The chain recombines TRBV4-2 with TRBJ2-3; D not certain. The CDR3 covers 14 residues. CDR1 and CDR2 from the germline V gene are LGHNA and YNFKEQ. V lost 1 base to trimming and J lost 1 base, with 6 bases between them. CDR3 sequence reads: CASSQGQRTDTQYF. In nucleotides, the CDR3 is TGTGCCAGCAGCCAAGGACAACGCACAGATACGCAGTATTTT.